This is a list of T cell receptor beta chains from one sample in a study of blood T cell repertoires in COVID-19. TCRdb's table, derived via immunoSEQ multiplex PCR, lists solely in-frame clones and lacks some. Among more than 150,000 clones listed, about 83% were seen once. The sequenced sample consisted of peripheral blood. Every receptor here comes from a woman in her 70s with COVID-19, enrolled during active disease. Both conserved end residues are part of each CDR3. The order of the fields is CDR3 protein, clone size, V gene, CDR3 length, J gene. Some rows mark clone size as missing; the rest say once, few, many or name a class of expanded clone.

CASRPDLVGLAGVDEQFF NA TRBV4-3 18 TRBJ2-1
CASSYSDRGQNTEAFF NA TRBV6-5 16 TRBJ1-1
CAWNSQTGGETQYF NA TRBV30 14 TRBJ2-5
CASSFRGGVGAAFF NA TRBV11-3 14 TRBJ1-1
CASSLTGARGPNEQFF NA TRBV5-1 16 TRBJ2-1
CASSYTGLINSPLHF NA TRBV6-5 15 TRBJ1-6
CASSLTGYTEAFF NA TRBV11-2 13 TRBJ1-1
CASSLLQTSGVRGDEQFF NA TRBV28 18 TRBJ2-1
CASSFRGGGETQYF NA TRBV7-6 14 TRBJ2-5
CATSRGGRSTEAFF NA TRBV15 14 TRBJ1-1
CASSPRAGGLNEQFF NA TRBV3-1/TRBV3-2 15 TRBJ2-1
CASSQGSRGLNEQYF NA TRBV3-1/TRBV3-2 15 TRBJ2-7
CASSSGLAGAGELFF NA TRBV5-1 15 TRBJ2-2
CASSITIAGGSYNEQFF NA TRBV11-3 17 TRBJ2-1
CASSLLPRAGGHNEQFF NA TRBV11-2 17 TRBJ2-1
CASSPGPALNYGYTF few TRBV7-3 15 TRBJ1-2
CSVDPAGGRQETQYF NA TRBV29-1 15 TRBJ2-5
CASSFSGRAQQPQHF few TRBV7-2 15 TRBJ1-5
CASPGEANTEAFF NA TRBV6-6 13 TRBJ1-1
CSVEDPRLAGTFKETQYF NA TRBV29-1 18 TRBJ2-5
CASRQGADSPLHF many TRBV18 13 TRBJ1-6
CASSERRGAQTRYEQYF NA TRBV5-1 17 TRBJ2-7
CASSLPFYEQYF NA TRBV11-2 12 TRBJ2-7
CSAREQGNRHF NA TRBV20-1 11 TRBJ1-5
CASSLFMNTEAFF NA TRBV5-1 13 TRBJ1-1
CASSRPGQEGAGELFF NA TRBV27 16 TRBJ2-2
CASSLGGGDTDTQYF NA TRBV5-1 15 TRBJ2-3
CASSLTGGSAQPQHF NA TRBV6-2/TRBV6-3 15 TRBJ1-5